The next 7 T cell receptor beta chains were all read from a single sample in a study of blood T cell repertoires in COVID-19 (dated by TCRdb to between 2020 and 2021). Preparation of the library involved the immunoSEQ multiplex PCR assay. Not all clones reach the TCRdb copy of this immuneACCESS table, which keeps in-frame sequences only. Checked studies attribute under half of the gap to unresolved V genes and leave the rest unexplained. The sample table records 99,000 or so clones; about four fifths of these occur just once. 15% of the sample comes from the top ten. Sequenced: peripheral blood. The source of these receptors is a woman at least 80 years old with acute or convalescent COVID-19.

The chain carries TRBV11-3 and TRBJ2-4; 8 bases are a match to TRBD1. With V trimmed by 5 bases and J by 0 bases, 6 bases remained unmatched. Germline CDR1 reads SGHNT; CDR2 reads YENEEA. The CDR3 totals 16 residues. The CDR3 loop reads CASSPGTGLAKNIQYF. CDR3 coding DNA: TGTGCCAGCAGCCCAGGGACAGGCCTAGCCAAAAACATTCAGTACTTC.

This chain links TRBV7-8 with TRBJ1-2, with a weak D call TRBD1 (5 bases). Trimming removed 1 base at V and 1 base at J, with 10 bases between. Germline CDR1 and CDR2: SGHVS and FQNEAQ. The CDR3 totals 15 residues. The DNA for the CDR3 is TGTGCCAGCAGCTTAGATGCCAGGGATAACTATGGCTACACCTTC. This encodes CASSLDARDNYGYTF.

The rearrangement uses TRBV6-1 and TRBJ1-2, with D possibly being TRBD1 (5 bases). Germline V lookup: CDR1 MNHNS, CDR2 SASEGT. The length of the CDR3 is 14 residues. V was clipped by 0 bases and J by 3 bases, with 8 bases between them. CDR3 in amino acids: CASSEAAQDYGYTF. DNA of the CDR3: TGTGCCAGCAGTGAAGCCGCACAGGACTATGGCTACACCTTC.

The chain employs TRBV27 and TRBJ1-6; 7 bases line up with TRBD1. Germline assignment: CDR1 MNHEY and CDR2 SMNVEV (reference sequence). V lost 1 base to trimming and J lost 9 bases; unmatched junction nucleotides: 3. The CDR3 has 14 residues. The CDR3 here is CASSLYRGSSPLHF. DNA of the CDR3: TGTGCCAGCAGTTTATACAGGGGAAGTTCACCCCTCCACTTT.

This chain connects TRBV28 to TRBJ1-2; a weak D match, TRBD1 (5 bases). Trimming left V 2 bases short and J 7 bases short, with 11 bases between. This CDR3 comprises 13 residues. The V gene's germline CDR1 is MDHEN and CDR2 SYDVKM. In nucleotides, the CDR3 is TGTGCCAGCAGTTTACAGGGAATTACTGGCTACACCTTC. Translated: CASSLQGITGYTF.

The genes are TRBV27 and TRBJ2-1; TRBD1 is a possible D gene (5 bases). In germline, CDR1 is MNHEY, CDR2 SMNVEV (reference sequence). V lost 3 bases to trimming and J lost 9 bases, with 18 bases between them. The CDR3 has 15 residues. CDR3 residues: CASSFLGPGDGEQFF. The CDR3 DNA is TGTGCCAGCAGTTTCCTGGGGCCAGGCGACGGTGAGCAGTTCTTC.

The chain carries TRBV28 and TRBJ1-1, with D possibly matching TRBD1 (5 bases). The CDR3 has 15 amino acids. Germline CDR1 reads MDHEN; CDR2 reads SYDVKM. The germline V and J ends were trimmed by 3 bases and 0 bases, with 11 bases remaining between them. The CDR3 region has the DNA TGTGCCAGCAGTTTCCCGGACAAAATGAACACTGAAGCTTTCTTT. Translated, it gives CASSFPDKMNTEAFF.